The present T cell receptor beta chain was sequenced within a study of cytomegalovirus exposure and HLA in healthy donors. In the PCR, 60 Vbeta and 13 Jbeta primers were used. Sequenced by immunoSEQ multiplex PCR; TCRdb stores in-frame clones only, minus some. The table records 200,000 or so clones, around 73% of them present only once. The CDR3 has 16 amino acids. The germline CDR1 and CDR2 sequences are LGHNA and YNFKEQ. V lost 2 bases and J lost 2, with 14 bases in between. This clonotype was sampled from a woman younger than 45 in good health and CMV-seronegative. Sequenced material: PBMCs. This chain links TRBV4-2 with TRBJ2-3; a weak D match, TRBD1 (6 bases). The CDR3 spells CASSQWSGQYTDTQYF. DNA of the CDR3: TGTGCCAGCAGCCAATGGTCCGGACAGTACACAGATACGCAGTATTTT.